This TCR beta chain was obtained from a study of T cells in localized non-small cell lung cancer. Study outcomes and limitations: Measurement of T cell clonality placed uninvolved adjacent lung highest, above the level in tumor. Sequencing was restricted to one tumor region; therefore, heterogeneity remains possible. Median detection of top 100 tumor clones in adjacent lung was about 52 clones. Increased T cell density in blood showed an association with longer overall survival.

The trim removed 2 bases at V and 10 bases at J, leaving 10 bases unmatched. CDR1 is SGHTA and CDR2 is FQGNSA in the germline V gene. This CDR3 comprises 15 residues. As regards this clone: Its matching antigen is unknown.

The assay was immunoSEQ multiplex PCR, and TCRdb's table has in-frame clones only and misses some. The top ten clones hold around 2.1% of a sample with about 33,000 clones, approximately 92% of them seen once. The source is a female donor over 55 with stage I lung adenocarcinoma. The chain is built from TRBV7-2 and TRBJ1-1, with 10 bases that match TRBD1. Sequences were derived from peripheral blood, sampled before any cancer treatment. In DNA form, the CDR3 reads TGTGCCAGCAGCTTATTAGGACAGGGGGGTAGTAGAGCTTTCTTT. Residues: CASSLLGQGGSRAFF.